A single sample is the source of the 6 T cell receptor beta chains below, sequenced in a study of memory CD4+ T cells and cytomegalovirus serostatus. Sequenced by immunoSEQ multiplex PCR; TCRdb stores in-frame clones only, minus some. The repertoire holds around 40,000 clones, with roughly 80% as singletons. Single viable CD3+CD4+CD8-CD45RO+ cells were sorted as the memory CD4+ T cells. Sequenced input: memory CD4+ T cells from blood. These receptors were taken from an adult in good health and CMV-seronegative.

Written as DNA, the CDR3 is TGTGCCAGCAGCCGGGACAGCCGCACAGATACGCAGTATTTT. Encoded protein: CASSRDSRTDTQYF. The chain recombines TRBV7-2 with TRBJ2-3, with 7 bases that match TRBD1. This CDR3 has 14 amino acids. V shed 5 bases and J 1 base; nucleotides not matched to a gene: 3. CDR1 is SGHTA, CDR2 FQGNSA, per germline.

The chain couples TRBV29-1 to TRBJ1-1, with no clear D. V lost 7 bases and J 5 bases, leaving 11 bases between the germline ends. CDR3 length: 11 residues. CDR1 and CDR2 from the germline V gene are SQVTM and ANQGSEA. In DNA, the CDR3 is TGCAGCGGGAGAGAGGGTACTGAAGCTTTCTTT. It is translated as CSGREGTEAFF.

This clone was detected only a few times. J is TRBJ2-2 and V is TRBV5-1; D unresolved. CDR3 length equals 16 residues. The V gene's germline CDR1 is SGHRS and CDR2 YFSETQ. Deletions cut 0 bases from V and 0 bases from J, with 9 bases between. The CDR3 region has the DNA TGCGCCAGCAGCTTGGGAGCCCGGACGAACACCGGGGAGCTGTTTTTT. This gives the protein CASSLGARTNTGELFF.

The chain joins TRBV18 to TRBJ1-4; D remains unclear. Deletions cut 0 bases from V and 8 bases from J, with 10 bases between. Germline V gene sequence: CDR1 KGHSH, CDR2 LQKENI. The CDR3 has 14 amino acids. The CDR3, as DNA: TGTGCCAGCTCACCACCGGGGTTGGAAGAAAAACTGTTTTTT. It is translated as CASSPPGLEEKLFF.

Details on this clone: This specimen includes other DNA sequences encoding the same CDR3. J is TRBJ1-2 and V is TRBV27, with D unresolved. V was trimmed by 2 bases and J by 8 bases, leaving 12 bases between them. This CDR3 comprises 13 residues. Germline V gives CDR1 MNHEY, CDR2 SMNVEV (reference sequence). The CDR3: CASSLGSGRGYTF. The CDR3 DNA reads TGTGCCAGCAGTTTAGGTTCAGGAAGAGGCTACACCTTC.

The J gene is TRBJ1-5, the V gene TRBV15; D is ambiguous. Germline loops: CDR1 LNHNV, CDR2 YYDKDF (reference sequence). CDR3 size: 17 residues. V shed 1 base and J shed 2 bases, with 15 bases lying between them. CDR3 region: CATSRGKGQKGNQPQHF. CDR3 sequence (DNA): TGTGCCACCAGCAGAGGGAAGGGTCAGAAGGGCAATCAGCCCCAGCATTTT.